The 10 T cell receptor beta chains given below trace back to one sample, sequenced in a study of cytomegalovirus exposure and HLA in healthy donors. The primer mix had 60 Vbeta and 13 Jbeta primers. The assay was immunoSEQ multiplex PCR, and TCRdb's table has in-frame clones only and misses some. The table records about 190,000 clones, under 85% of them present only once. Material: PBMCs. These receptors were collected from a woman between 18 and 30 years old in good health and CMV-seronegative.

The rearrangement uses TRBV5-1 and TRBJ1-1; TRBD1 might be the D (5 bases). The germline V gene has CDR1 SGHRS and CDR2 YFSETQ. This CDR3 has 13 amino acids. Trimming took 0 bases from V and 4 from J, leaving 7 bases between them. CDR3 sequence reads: CASSLGGTTEAFF. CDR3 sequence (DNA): TGCGCCAGCAGCTTGGGCGGGACCACTGAAGCTTTCTTT.

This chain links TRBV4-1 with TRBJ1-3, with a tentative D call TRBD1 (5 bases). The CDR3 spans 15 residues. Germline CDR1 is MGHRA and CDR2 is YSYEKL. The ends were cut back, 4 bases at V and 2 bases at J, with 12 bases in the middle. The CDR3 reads CASSPMGGTGNTIYF. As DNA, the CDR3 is TGCGCCAGCAGCCCGATGGGGGGGACTGGAAACACCATATATTTT.

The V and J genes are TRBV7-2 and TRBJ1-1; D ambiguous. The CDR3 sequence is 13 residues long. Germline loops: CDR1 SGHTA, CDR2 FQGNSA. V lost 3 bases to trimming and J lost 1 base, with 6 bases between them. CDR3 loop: CASSFNGNTEAFF. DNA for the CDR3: TGTGCCAGCAGCTTCAACGGGAACACTGAAGCTTTCTTT.

CDR3 DNA: TGCAGCGTTGGGACCCATCCGGGACAGGGGGCGCGTAACTATGGCTACACCTTC. This codes for CSVGTHPGQGARNYGYTF. The V and J genes are TRBV29-1 and TRBJ1-2; 12 bases agree with TRBD1. The CDR3 is 18 residues long. V was pared by 4 bases and J by 1 base, with 13 bases of the junction left unmatched. CDR1 SQVTM and CDR2 ANQGSEA come from the germline V gene.

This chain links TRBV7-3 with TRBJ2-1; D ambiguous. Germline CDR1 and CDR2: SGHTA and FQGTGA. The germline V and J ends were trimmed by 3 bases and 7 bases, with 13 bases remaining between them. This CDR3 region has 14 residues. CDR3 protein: CASSFSALRNEQFF. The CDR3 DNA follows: TGTGCCAGCAGCTTCTCCGCGTTGAGGAATGAGCAGTTCTTC.

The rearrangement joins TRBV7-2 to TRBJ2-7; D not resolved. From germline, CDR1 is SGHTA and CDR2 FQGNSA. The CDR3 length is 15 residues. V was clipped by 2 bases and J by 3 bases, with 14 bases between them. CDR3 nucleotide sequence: TGTGCCAGCAGCTTAAACTCAGGTCTGGGCTACGAGCAGTACTTC. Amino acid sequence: CASSLNSGLGYEQYF.

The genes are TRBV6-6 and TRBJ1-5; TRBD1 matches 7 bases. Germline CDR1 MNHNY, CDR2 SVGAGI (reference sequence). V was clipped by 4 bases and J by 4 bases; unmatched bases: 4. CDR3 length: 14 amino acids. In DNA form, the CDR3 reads TGTGCCAGCAGTTCTCCACAGGGGAATCAGCCCCAGCATTTT. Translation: CASSSPQGNQPQHF.

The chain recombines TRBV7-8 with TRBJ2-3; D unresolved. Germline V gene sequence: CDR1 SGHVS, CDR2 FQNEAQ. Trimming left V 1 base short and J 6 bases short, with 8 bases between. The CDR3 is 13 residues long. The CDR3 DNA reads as TGTGCCAGCAGCTTAGACTCGCGGGATACGCAGTATTTT. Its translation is CASSLDSRDTQYF.

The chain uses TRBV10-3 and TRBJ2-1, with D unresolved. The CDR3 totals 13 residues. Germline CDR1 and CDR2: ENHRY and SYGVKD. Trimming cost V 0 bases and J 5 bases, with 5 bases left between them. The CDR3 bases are TGTGCCATCAGTGAGTCGGCGGACAATGAGCAGTTCTTC. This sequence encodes CAISESADNEQFF.

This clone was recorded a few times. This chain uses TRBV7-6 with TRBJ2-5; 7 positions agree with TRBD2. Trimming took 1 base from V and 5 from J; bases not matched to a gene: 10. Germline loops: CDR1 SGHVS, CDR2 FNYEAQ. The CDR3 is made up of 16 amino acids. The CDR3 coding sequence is TGTGCCAGCAGCTTAGTCGCGGGGGAGGTAGGGGAGACCCAGTACTTC. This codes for CASSLVAGEVGETQYF.